This T cell receptor beta chain was documented in a study of blood T cell repertoires in COVID-19. On the study more broadly: The origin of the acute and convalescent COVID-19 samples was the United States, Italy and Spain.

Looked up from germline, CDR1 is GTSNPN and CDR2 is SVGIG (reference sequence). The CDR3 covers 17 residues. The V segment lost 7 bases and the J segment 0 bases; nucleotides outside the gene matches: 15. Participants spanned ages about 18 to 90 years and resided in 20 to 30 US areas. Resolution of symptoms, clearance, or two negative PCRs was present in recovered Cohort 3 donors. As processed by the authors: Quantification of nucleated cells was approximated via reference gene primer amplification. The assay was immunoSEQ multiplex PCR, and TCRdb's table has in-frame clones only and misses some. V, J and clone size reflect that table, while D and trimming were determined from the DNA. The sample yields approximately 200,000 clones, about 86% seen once.

The V and J genes are TRBV30 and TRBJ1-3; 7 nucleotides match TRBD1. The specimen was PBMCs or T cells enriched from blood (not recorded which). This TCR was sampled from a man aged 40-55 years who had recovered from COVID-19. The CDR3, as DNA: TGTGCCTCTAACAGGGGACTCCTTACCAGCTCTGGAAACACCATATATTTT. Translated, it gives CASNRGLLTSSGNTIYF.